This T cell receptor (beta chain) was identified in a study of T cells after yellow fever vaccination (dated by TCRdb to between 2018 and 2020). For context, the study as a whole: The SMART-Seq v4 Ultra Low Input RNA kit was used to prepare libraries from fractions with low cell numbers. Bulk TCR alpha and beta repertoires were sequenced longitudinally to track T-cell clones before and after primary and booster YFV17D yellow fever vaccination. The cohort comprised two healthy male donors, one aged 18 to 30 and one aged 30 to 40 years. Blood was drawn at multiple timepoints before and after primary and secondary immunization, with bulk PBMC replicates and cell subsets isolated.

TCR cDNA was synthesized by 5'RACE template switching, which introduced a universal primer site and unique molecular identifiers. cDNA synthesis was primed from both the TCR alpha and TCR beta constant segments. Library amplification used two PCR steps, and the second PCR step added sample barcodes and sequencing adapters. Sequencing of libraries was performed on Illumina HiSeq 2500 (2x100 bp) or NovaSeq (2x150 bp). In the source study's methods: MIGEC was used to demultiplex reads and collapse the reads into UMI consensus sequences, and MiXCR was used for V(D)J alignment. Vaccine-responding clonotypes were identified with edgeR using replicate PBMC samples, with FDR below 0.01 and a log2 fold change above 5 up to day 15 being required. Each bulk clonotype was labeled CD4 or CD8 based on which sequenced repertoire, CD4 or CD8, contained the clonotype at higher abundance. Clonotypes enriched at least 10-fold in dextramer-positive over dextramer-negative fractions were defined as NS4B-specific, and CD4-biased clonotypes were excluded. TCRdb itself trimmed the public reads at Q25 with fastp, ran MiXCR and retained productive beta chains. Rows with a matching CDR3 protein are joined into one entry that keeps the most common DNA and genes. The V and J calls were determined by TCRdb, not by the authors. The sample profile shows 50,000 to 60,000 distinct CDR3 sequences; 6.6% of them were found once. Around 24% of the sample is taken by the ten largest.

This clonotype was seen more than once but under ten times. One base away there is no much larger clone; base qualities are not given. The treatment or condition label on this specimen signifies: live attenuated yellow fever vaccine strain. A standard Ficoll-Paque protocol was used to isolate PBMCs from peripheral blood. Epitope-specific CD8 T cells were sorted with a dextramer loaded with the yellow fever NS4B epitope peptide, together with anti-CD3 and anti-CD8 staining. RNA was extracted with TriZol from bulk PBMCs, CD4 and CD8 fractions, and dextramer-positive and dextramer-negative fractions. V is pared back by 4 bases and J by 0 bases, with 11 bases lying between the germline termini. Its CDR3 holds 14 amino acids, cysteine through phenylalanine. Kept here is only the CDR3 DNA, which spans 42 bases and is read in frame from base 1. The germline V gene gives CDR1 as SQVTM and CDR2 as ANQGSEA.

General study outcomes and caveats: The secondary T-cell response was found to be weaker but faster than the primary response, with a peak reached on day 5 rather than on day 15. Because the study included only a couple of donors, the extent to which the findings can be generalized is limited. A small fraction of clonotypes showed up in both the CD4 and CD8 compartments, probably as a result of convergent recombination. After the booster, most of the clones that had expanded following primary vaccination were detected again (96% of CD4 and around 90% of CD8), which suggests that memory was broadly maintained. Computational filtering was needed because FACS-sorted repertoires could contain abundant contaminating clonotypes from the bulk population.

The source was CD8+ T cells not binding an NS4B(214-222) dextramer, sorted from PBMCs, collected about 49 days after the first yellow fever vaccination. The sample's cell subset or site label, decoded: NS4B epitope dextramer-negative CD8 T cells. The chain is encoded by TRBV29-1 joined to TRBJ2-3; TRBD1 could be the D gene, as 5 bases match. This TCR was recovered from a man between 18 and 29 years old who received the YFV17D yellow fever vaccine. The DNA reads TGCAGCGTTGCGACAGCGCTTAGCACAGATACGCAGTATTTT. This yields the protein CSVATALSTDTQYF.